The present T cell receptor beta chain was sequenced within a study of blood T cell repertoires in COVID-19. Study at large: Italy, Spain and the United States were the sources of the convalescent and acute COVID-19 samples.

In germline, CDR1 is SEHNR, CDR2 FQNEAQ (reference sequence). CDR3 length: 17 amino acids. V trimming: 3 bases; J trimming: 2 bases; junction bases outside the gene matches: 13. Method: immunoSEQ multiplex PCR; TCRdb's copy keeps in-frame clones and lacks some. The sample lists about 190,000 clones, around 86% occurring once. The sequence was collected from a middle-aged man with acute or convalescent COVID-19. Sample: peripheral blood. V and J are TRBV7-9 and TRBJ2-7; 7 bases align to TRBD1. CDR3 DNA sequence: TGTGCCAGCAGCTTGATGGTATGGACAGGAGACCCCTACGAGCAGTACTTC. Translating gives CASSLMVWTGDPYEQYF.